The 20 T cell receptor beta chains below all came from one sample that was sequenced in a study of T cell responses to AZD1222 COVID-19 vaccine (dated by TCRdb to about 2021). Libraries were built with the immunoSEQ multiplex PCR assay. TCRdb limited this immuneACCESS table to in-frame rearrangements with V and J called. A share of clones is missing; checked studies link under half to unresolved V genes, and the rest is unexplained. The sample includes 84,000 or so clones, with 87% observed a single time. The ten largest clones represent 1.5% of the sample. Read against the paper, the sample's time point label means: baseline before first vaccination. This specimen was peripheral blood, taken on day 0 of AZD1222 vaccination. The receptor set was obtained from an adult in good health.

V gene TRBV19 combines with J gene TRBJ2-1; TRBD2 might be the D (5 bases). Germline V CDR1 and CDR2: LNHDA, SQIVND (reference sequence). The length of the CDR3 is 14 residues. V lost 6 bases, J lost 6 bases, and 15 bases lay in between. The CDR3 reads CASRGWRQLNEQFF. CDR3 DNA: TGTGCCAGTAGGGGCTGGAGGCAGCTCAATGAGCAGTTCTTC.

J is TRBJ1-1 and V is TRBV19; possible D gene TRBD1, 6 bases. V was shortened by 9 bases and J by 1 base, with 18 bases between the two germline ends. The CDR3 is made up of 15 amino acids. Germline loops: CDR1 LNHDA, CDR2 SQIVND (reference sequence). The CDR3 DNA reads TGTGCCAGCCCCCCGACAGGATGGGGGAACACTGAAGCTTTCTTT. This gives the protein CASPPTGWGNTEAFF. Combining the CDR3 with reference TRBV19 and TRBJ1-1 gives the whole variable domain DGGITQSPKYLFRKEGQNVTLSCEQNLNHDAMYWYRQDPGQGLRLIYYSQIVNDFQKGDIAEGYSVSREKKESFPLTVTSAQKNPTAFYLCASPPTGWGNTEAFFGQGTRLTVV.

The rearrangement joins TRBV11-2 to TRBJ2-1; unclear D gene. The germline V and J ends were trimmed by 1 base and 1 base, with 8 bases remaining between them. The CDR3 length is 15 residues. Germline V gene data show CDR1 as SGHAT and CDR2 as FQNNGV. CDR3 DNA: TGTGCCAGCAGCTTAGTGCGTGGGTCCTACAATGAGCAGTTCTTC. Encoded protein: CASSLVRGSYNEQFF.

V and J are TRBV6-2 or TRBV6-3 and TRBJ1-2; the match to TRBD1 covers 8 bases. CDR1 MNHEY and CDR2 SVGEGT come from the germline V gene. V shed 4 bases, J shed 2 bases, and the junction held 3 bases outside the gene matches. This CDR3 contains 14 residues. CDR3 loop: CASSSTGGNYGYTF. DNA of the CDR3: TGTGCCAGCAGTTCCACAGGGGGGAACTATGGCTACACCTTC.

V gene TRBV11-2 combines with J gene TRBJ1-3; 9 bases agree with TRBD1. The CDR3 has 15 amino acids. The V gene's germline CDR1 is SGHAT and CDR2 FQNNGV. Losses at the gene ends were 5 bases for V and 4 bases for J; bases not matched to a gene: 6. In DNA form, the CDR3 reads TGTGCCAGCAGCCTACAGGGGGCTTCAGGAAACACCATATATTTT. It is translated as CASSLQGASGNTIYF.

The CDR3: CASSPDSPDTIYF. CDR3 DNA sequence: TGTGCCAGCAGTCCCGACAGTCCCGACACCATATATTTT. This sequence joins TRBV28 and TRBJ1-3; D is possibly TRBD1 (5 bases). Looked up from germline, CDR1 is MDHEN and CDR2 is SYDVKM. Trimming removed 5 bases at V and 8 bases at J, with 13 bases between. This CDR3 has 13 residues.

The chain combines TRBV6-1 with TRBJ1-2, with D maybe TRBD1 (6 bases). There are 15 residues in the CDR3. Trimming cost V 3 bases and J 6 bases, with 17 bases left between them. From germline, CDR1 is MNHNS and CDR2 SASEGT. CDR3 in DNA: TGTGCCAGCAGTGAGGATTACAGGGAGTTTGATGGCTACACCTTC. As protein: CASSEDYREFDGYTF.

The rearrangement links TRBV29-1 to TRBJ2-7; D possibly uses TRBD1 or TRBD2 (5 bases each). CDR3 length equals 13 residues. The V gene lost 6 bases and the J gene lost 7 bases, with 19 bases spanning the gap. In germline, CDR1 is SQVTM, CDR2 ANQGSEA. The CDR3 region has the DNA TGCAGCGTGAACCGGGACCCATCGGGGGAGCAGTACTTC. It specifies CSVNRDPSGEQYF.

V usage is TRBV9 and J usage is TRBJ2-3; 7 positions agree with TRBD1. Germline trimming cut 6 bases from V and 4 bases from J; bases unmatched to any gene: 11. Per the germline V gene, CDR1 is SGDLS and CDR2 is YYNGEE. The CDR3 covers 15 residues. CDR3 sequence (DNA): TGTGCCAGCACCTCAGGGGGTGGGGGCGCAGATACGCAGTATTTT. This gives the protein CASTSGGGGADTQYF. The full variable domain, its missing parts supplied by reference TRBV9 and TRBJ2-3, is DSGVTQTPKHLITATGQRVTLRCSPRSGDLSVYWYQQSLDQGLQFLIQYYNGEERAKGNILERFSAQQFPDLHSELNLSSLELGDSALYFCASTSGGGGADTQYFGPGTRLTVL.

The chain has TRBV3-1 (or the pseudogene TRBV3-2) and TRBJ1-2; D ambiguous. With 1 base removed from V and 8 bases from J, the gap between germline ends came to 8 bases. Per germline, CDR1 LGHDT and CDR2 YNNKEL (reference sequence). The CDR3 loop spans 12 amino acids. Here the CDR3 DNA reads TGTGCCAGCAGCCAAGGGGGAGGGGGCTACACCTTC. This translates into CASSQGGGGYTF.

This clone was seen only once. The chain carries TRBV7-2 and TRBJ1-6, with 11 bases aligning to TRBD1. This CDR3 contains 16 residues. V shed 6 bases and J 10 bases; nucleotides not matched to a gene: 11. Germline CDR1 SGHTA, CDR2 FQGNSA. The CDR3, as DNA: TGTGCCAGCAGACCAACCCTGGGACAGGGGGTCTCACCCCTCCACTTT. The encoded protein is CASRPTLGQGVSPLHF.

The V call is TRBV29-1, the J call TRBJ2-3, with D possibly matching TRBD2 (5 bases). This CDR3 is 13 amino acids long. Germline V lookup: CDR1 SQVTM, CDR2 ANQGSEA. V was cut by 7 bases and J by 2 bases, with 13 bases left in between. In nucleotides, the CDR3 is TGCAGCGCCCCCAGCGGCCCCACAGATACGCAGTATTTT. Its protein is CSAPSGPTDTQYF.

The V call is TRBV14, the J call TRBJ2-2; TRBD1 is a possible D gene (5 bases). This CDR3 comprises 18 residues. V gave up 3 bases and J gave up 1 base, with 18 bases separating them. Looked up from germline, CDR1 is SGHDN and CDR2 is FVKESK. The CDR3 nucleotides read TGTGCCAGCAGCCAGAGTCCCCCACGGCAGGGGAACACCGGGGAGCTGTTTTTT. Translation: CASSQSPPRQGNTGELFF.

V gene TRBV11-3 combines with J gene TRBJ2-2, with D perhaps matching TRBD2 (6 bases). With 0 bases removed from V and 3 bases from J, the gap between germline ends came to 26 bases. This CDR3 is 21 amino acids long. Germline V gene lookup returns CDR1 SGHNT and CDR2 YENEEA. The CDR3 loop reads CASSLEDRSRPGLRDTGELFF. Written as DNA, the CDR3 is TGTGCCAGCAGCTTAGAAGACCGTAGTAGACCGGGACTTCGGGACACCGGGGAGCTGTTTTTT.

The chain couples TRBV4-3 to TRBJ1-2; unclear D gene. Germline assignment: CDR1 LGHNA and CDR2 YSLEER. V lost 0 bases and J 0 bases, leaving 17 bases between the germline ends. The length of the CDR3 is 18 residues. The CDR3, as DNA: TGCGCCAGCAGCCAAGAGCCTTCTTATGTCGCATCTAACTATGGCTACACCTTC. It specifies CASSQEPSYVASNYGYTF.

This sequence joins TRBV11-3 and TRBJ2-1; no clear D. Germline-derived CDR1 and CDR2 are SGHNT and YENEEA. V lost 5 bases to trimming and J lost 5 bases, with 10 bases between them. The CDR3 is 13 residues long. In DNA, the CDR3 is TGTGCCAGCAGCAATACAGCTAACAATGAGCAGTTCTTC. Residues: CASSNTANNEQFF. The complete variable domain, with remaining parts taken from reference TRBV11-3 and TRBJ2-1, reads EAGVVQSPRYKIIEKKQPVAFWCNPISGHNTLYWYLQNLGQGPELLIRYENEEAVDDSQLPKDRFSAERLKGVDSTLKIQPAELGDSAVYLCASSNTANNEQFFGPGTRLTVL.

The gene calls are TRBV30 and TRBJ1-1; D is possibly TRBD1 (5 bases). V lost 0 bases and J 11 bases, leaving 16 bases between the germline ends. Germline V gives CDR1 GTSNPN, CDR2 SVGIG (reference sequence). The CDR3 covers 13 residues. The CDR3 DNA follows: TGTGCCTGGAGTGTAGCCGGGGCAGCGGGCGCTTTCTTT. Its protein is CAWSVAGAAGAFF.

The V gene is TRBV3-1 (or the pseudogene TRBV3-2), the J gene TRBJ1-6; D not resolved. The V end was cut by 1 base, the J end by 14 bases, with 24 bases between. The CDR3 spans 17 residues. Germline lookup yields CDR1 LGHDT and CDR2 YNNKEL (reference sequence). As DNA, the CDR3 is TGTGCCAGCAGCCAAGTAAGTGGAGGATCCCTTTGGATAGCCCTCCACTTT. It yields the protein CASSQVSGGSLWIALHF.

As DNA, the CDR3 is TGTGCCAGCAGCTTTGGAGGGGGGGATCAGCCCCAGCATTTT. The encoded protein is CASSFGGGDQPQHF. The chain has TRBV7-9 and TRBJ1-5, with TRBD1 as a possible D gene (6 bases). The ends were cut back, 3 bases at V and 5 bases at J, with 11 bases in the middle. This CDR3 has 14 residues. Per germline, CDR1 SEHNR and CDR2 FQNEAQ (reference sequence).

The CDR3 DNA follows: TGTGCCAGCAGTTCCCAAGGGGGAACTGAAGCTTTCTTT. As protein: CASSSQGGTEAFF. The chain is built from TRBV27 and TRBJ1-1; D may be TRBD1 (6 bases). V was pared by 4 bases and J by 5 bases, with 11 bases between. The germline V gene has CDR1 MNHEY and CDR2 SMNVEV (reference sequence). The CDR3 extends over 13 amino acids.